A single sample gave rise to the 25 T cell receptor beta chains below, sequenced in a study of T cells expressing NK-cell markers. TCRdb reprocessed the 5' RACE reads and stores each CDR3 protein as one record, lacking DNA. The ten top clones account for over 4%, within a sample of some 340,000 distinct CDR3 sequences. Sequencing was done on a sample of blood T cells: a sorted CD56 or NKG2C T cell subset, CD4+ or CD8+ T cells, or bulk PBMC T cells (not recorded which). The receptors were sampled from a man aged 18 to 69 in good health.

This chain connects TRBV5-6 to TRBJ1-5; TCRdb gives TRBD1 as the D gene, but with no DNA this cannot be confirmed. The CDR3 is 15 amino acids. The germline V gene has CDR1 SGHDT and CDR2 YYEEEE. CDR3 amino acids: CASSLVRPGGEPQHF.

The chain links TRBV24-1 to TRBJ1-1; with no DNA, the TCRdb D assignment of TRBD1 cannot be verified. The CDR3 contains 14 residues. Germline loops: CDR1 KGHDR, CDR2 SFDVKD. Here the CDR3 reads CATSDRGKDRGAFF.

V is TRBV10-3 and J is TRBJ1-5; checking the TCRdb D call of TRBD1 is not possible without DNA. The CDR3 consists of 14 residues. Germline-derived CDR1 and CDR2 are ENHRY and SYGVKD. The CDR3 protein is CAIGQGAPNQPQHF.

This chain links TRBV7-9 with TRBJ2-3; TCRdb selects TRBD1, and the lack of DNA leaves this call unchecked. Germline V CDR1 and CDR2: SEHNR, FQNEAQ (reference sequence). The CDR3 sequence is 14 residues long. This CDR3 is CASSSGHSTDTQYF.

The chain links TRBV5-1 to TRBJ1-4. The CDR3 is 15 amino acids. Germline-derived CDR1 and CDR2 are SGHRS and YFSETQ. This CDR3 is CASSPDSGADEKLFF.

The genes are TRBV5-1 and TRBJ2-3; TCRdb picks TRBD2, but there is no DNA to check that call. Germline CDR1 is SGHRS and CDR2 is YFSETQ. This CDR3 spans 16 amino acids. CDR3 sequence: CASSSFRRGYGDTQYF.

Here the CDR3 reads CASSDRGARAFF. The V gene is TRBV19, the J gene TRBJ1-1; checking the TCRdb D call of TRBD1 is not possible without DNA. Germline V CDR1 and CDR2: LNHDA, SQIVND (reference sequence). This CDR3 region has 12 residues. Based on the CDR3 plus reference TRBV19 and TRBJ1-1, the full variable domain is DGGITQSPKYLFRKEGQNVTLSCEQNLNHDAMYWYRQDPGQGLRLIYYSQIVNDFQKGDIAEGYSVSREKKESFPLTVTSAQKNPTAFYLCASSDRGARAFFGQGTRLTVV.

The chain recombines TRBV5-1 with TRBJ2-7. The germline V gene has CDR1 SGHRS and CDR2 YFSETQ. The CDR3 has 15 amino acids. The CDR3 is CASSSQPTGPYEQYF. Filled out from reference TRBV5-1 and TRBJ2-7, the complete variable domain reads KAGVTQTPRYLIKTRGQQVTLSCSPISGHRSVSWYQQTPGQGLQFLFEYFSETQRNKGNFPGRFSGRQFSNSRSEMNVSTLELGDSALYLCASSSQPTGPYEQYFGPGTRLTVT.

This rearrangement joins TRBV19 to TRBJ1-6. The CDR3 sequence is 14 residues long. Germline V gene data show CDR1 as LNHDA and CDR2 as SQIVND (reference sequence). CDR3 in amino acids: CASTFDPNNSPLHF.

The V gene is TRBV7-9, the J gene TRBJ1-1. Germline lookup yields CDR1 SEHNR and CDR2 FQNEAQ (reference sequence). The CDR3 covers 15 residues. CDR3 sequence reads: CASSPGGEGLSEAFF.

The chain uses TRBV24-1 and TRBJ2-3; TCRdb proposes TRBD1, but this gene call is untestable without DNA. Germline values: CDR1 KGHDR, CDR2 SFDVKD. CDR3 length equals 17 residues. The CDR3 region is CATSGAPGQGRTDTQYF.

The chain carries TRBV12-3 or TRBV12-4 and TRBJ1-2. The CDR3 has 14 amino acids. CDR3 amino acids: CASSKSRQSYGYTF.

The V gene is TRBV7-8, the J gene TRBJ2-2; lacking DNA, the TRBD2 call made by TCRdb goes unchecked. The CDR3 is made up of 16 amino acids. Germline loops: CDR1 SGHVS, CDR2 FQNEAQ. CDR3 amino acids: CASSIKPFPNTGELFF.

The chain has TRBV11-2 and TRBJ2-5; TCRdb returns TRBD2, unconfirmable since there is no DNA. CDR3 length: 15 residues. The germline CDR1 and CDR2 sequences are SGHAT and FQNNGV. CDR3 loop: CASSLRRGGMETQYF. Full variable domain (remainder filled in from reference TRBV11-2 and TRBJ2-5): EAGVAQSPRYKIIEKRQSVAFWCNPISGHATLYWYQQILGQGPKLLIQFQNNGVVDDSQLPKDRFSAERLKGVDSTLKIQPAKLEDSAVYLCASSLRRGGMETQYFGPGTRLLVL.

The CDR3: CASSYSGTSGGKTDTQYF. The genes are TRBV6-5 and TRBJ2-3; the TCRdb D gene call, TRBD2, has no DNA to confirm it. The CDR3 has 18 residues. Germline V CDR1 and CDR2: MNHEY, SVGAGI.

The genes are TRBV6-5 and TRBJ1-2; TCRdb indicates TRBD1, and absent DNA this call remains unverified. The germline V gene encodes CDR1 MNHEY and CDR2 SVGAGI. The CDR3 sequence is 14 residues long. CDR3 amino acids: CASSYGGGDYGYTF.

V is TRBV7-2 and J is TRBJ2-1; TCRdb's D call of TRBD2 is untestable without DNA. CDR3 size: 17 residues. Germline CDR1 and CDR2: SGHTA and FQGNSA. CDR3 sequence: CASSGKALAGAGNEQFF.

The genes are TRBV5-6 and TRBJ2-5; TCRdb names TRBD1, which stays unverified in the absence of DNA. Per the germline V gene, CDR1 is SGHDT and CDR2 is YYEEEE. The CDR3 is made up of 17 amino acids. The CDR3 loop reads CASSLVGKGPIQETQYF.

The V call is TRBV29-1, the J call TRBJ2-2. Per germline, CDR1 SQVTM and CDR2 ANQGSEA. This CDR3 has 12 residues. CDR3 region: CSVVVISGELFF.

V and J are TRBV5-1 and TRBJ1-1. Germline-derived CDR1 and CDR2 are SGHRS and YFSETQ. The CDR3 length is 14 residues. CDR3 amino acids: CASSPFAGGTEAFF.

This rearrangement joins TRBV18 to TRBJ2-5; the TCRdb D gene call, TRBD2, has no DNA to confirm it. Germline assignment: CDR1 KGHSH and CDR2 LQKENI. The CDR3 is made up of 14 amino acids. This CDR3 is CASSAGTGEETQYF.

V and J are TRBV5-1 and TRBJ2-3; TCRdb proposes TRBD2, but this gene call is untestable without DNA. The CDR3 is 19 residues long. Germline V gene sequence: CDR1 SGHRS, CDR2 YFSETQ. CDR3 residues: CASSRAGTSGLARTDTQYF.

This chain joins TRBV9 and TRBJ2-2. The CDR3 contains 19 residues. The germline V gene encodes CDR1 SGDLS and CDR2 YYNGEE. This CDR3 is CASRGGFYGGLANTGELFF.

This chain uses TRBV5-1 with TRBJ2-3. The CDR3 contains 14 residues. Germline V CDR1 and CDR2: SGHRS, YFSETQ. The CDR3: CASSSDPNTDTQYF.

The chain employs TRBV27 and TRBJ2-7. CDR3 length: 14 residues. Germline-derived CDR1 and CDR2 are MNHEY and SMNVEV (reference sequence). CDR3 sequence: CASSPDTSTYEQYF.